Listed below are T cell receptor beta chains from one sample, sequenced in a study of blood T cell repertoires in COVID-19. Method: immunoSEQ multiplex PCR; TCRdb's copy keeps in-frame clones and lacks some. The sample records approximately 80,000 clones, around 89% being singletons. Sample: peripheral blood. These receptors originate from a woman aged 80 or over with acute or convalescent COVID-19. CDR3s include the opening cysteine and the closing phenylalanine or tryptophan. The D gene is left open where the match is weak. Rows give clone size only sometimes, using once, few, many, or a class for an expanded clone.

cdr3_nt,cdr3_aa,d_call,j_call,clone_size,v_call
TGTGCTAGTGGTATGACTGGGGGGGGTACAGATACGCAGTATTTT,CASGMTGGGTDTQYF,TRBD2,TRBJ2-3,-,TRBV12-5
TGTGTTAGCAGTTTTAGTCCGGGGGACACTGAAGCTTTCTTT,CVSSFSPGDTEAFF,-,TRBJ1-1,-,TRBV6-2/TRBV6-3
TGTGCCAGCAGCTTGGGGACAGGGGGCTCCGGGGAGCTGTTTTTT,CASSLGTGGSGELFF,TRBD1,TRBJ2-2,-,TRBV7-9
TGTGCCACCGCGGGGGCAGGCGGGTCCTACAATGAGCAGTTCTTC,CATAGAGGSYNEQFF,-,TRBJ2-1,-,TRBV28
TGTGCCAGCAGCTTCCGGGGAGGTCAAGAGACCCAGTACTTC,CASSFRGGQETQYF,-,TRBJ2-5,-,TRBV7-3
TGTGCCAGCAGTGAAGGGGGCGGGGCCAACACCGGGGAGCTGTTTTTT,CASSEGGGANTGELFF,-,TRBJ2-2,few,TRBV2
TGTGCCAGCAGTGAAGTTTGGAGCGAAACCTACGAGCAGTACTTC,CASSEVWSETYEQYF,-,TRBJ2-7,-,TRBV6-1
TGTGCCAGCGTAACGCCGGGACAGTTATACAATGAGCAGTTCTTC,CASVTPGQLYNEQFF,TRBD1,TRBJ2-1,-,TRBV6-5
TGTGCCAGCAGCGGGGAACAGGGGGCGGCTAATGAAAAACTGTTTTTT,CASSGEQGAANEKLFF,TRBD1,TRBJ1-4,-,TRBV9
TGTGCCAGCAGTTTAAAAAGACTCCTATCCGGGGAGCTGTTTTTT,CASSLKRLLSGELFF,-,TRBJ2-2,-,TRBV27
TGTGCCAGCAGCCTCCCGCCCGGGAGGGCCGGGTGGACCGGGGAGCTGTTTTTT,CASSLPPGRAGWTGELFF,TRBD2,TRBJ2-2,-,TRBV5-6
TGCAGCGTCGACAGGGCCGGCACTGAAGCTTTCTTT,CSVDRAGTEAFF,TRBD1,TRBJ1-1,-,TRBV29-1
TGTGCCAGCAGCCGGGCTAGCGGGGTCGGGGAGCTGTTTTTT,CASSRASGVGELFF,TRBD2,TRBJ2-2,-,TRBV3-1/TRBV3-2
TGTGCCAGCAGCCCTCGAGCGGGGTCCACAGATACGCAGTATTTT,CASSPRAGSTDTQYF,TRBD2,TRBJ2-3,-,TRBV3-1/TRBV3-2
TGTGCCAGCAGCTTAAAGGTCGGAAAGGTGGCAGGGGGCGTGGATACTGAAGCTTTCTTT,CASSLKVGKVAGGVDTEAFF,TRBD1,TRBJ1-1,-,TRBV7-8
TGTGCCAGCAGCCCCCCGGGGTGGAATGAGCAGTTCTTC,CASSPPGWNEQFF,-,TRBJ2-1,-,TRBV11-3
TGTGCCAGCAGCTATTTGATTAGCGGGGGGGGCACAGATACGCAGTATTTT,CASSYLISGGGTDTQYF,TRBD2,TRBJ2-3,-,TRBV5-8
TGTGCCAGCAGCCCACGACTAGCGGTCGACAATGAGCAGTTCTTC,CASSPRLAVDNEQFF,TRBD2,TRBJ2-1,-,TRBV9
TGTGCCAGCAGTTTAATAGGGGGGGGGACCTATGGCTACACCTTC,CASSLIGGGTYGYTF,-,TRBJ1-2,-,TRBV27
TGTGCCAGCAGTCAAGTCCAGGGTAATGGCTACACCTTC,CASSQVQGNGYTF,-,TRBJ1-2,-,TRBV6-2/TRBV6-3
TGTGCCAGCAGTTGGGACAGGGGGTCCGGAACCTCTGGAAACACCATATATTTT,CASSWDRGSGTSGNTIYF,TRBD1,TRBJ1-3,-,TRBV28
TGCGCCAGCAGCCCCTACGAGGGTGAAAAACTGTTTTTT,CASSPYEGEKLFF,-,TRBJ1-4,-,TRBV4-3
TGTGCCAGCTCAGGTCGGACAGGGGGCACCGGGGAGCTGTTTTTT,CASSGRTGGTGELFF,TRBD1,TRBJ2-2,-,TRBV18
TGTGCCAGCAGCTTAGTCGGGAAGGTGAATTCACCCCTCCACTTT,CASSLVGKVNSPLHF,-,TRBJ1-6,-,TRBV7-2
TGCGCCAGCAGCTTGGTGGCCCGTAATGAAAAACTGTTTTTT,CASSLVARNEKLFF,-,TRBJ1-4,-,TRBV5-1
TGTGCCAGCAGCTTCGGCGGGGGGTTAAATCCCTCCTACAATGAGCAGTTCTTC,CASSFGGGLNPSYNEQFF,TRBD2,TRBJ2-1,-,TRBV5-4
TGTGCCAGCAGCGCCGACAGGAATGAGCAGTTCTTC,CASSADRNEQFF,-,TRBJ2-1,-,TRBV9
TGTGCCAGCAGTCGGACAGCCCGCTATGGCTACACCTTC,CASSRTARYGYTF,-,TRBJ1-2,-,TRBV6-2/TRBV6-3
TGCAGCGTTGAGCGGGGGGGGGCCCTCAACTATGGCTACACCTTC,CSVERGGALNYGYTF,-,TRBJ1-2,-,TRBV29-1
TGTGCCAGCAGCCTCCGCGGCCCGGGCACAGATACGCAGTATTTT,CASSLRGPGTDTQYF,-,TRBJ2-3,-,TRBV5-8
TGTGCCAGCTCACCGGTTAGCTCTGGAAACACCATATATTTT,CASSPVSSGNTIYF,-,TRBJ1-3,once,TRBV18
TGCGCCAGCAGCACCGGTAGTACTGAAGCTTTCTTT,CASSTGSTEAFF,-,TRBJ1-1,-,TRBV5-1
TGTGCCAGCTCCCAACAGGGGCGGGGAGCTTTCTTT,CASSQQGRGAFF,TRBD1,TRBJ1-1,-,TRBV18
TGTGCCAGCAGTCCAGGGGTCTATGGCTACACCTTC,CASSPGVYGYTF,-,TRBJ1-2,-,TRBV2
TGTGCCAGCAGCCCCCGCCTAAGGACAGGATTACAAGAGACCCAGTACTTC,CASSPRLRTGLQETQYF,TRBD1,TRBJ2-5,-,TRBV7-9
TGTGCCAGTAGTTCCAACAGGGGGCTGGGGAACACCGGGGAGCTGTTTTTT,CASSSNRGLGNTGELFF,TRBD1,TRBJ2-2,-,TRBV19
TGTGCCAGCAGCTTAGGGACAGAGACCTACGAGCAGTACTTC,CASSLGTETYEQYF,-,TRBJ2-7,-,TRBV7-8
TGCGCCAGCAACCTATTCGGGAGTGGTACAGATACGCAGTATTTT,CASNLFGSGTDTQYF,-,TRBJ2-3,-,TRBV5-1
TGTGCCAGCAGTCTGGGACAGCAAAGCGAGCAGTACTTC,CASSLGQQSEQYF,TRBD1,TRBJ2-7,-,TRBV2
TGTGCCAGCAGGGAGGATAGGACGTTCGCAAGCTACACCTTC,CASREDRTFASYTF,-,TRBJ1-2,-,TRBV25-1
TGTGCCAGCACAGGGGCAGTAGATGGCTACACCTTC,CASTGAVDGYTF,-,TRBJ1-2,-,TRBV6-5